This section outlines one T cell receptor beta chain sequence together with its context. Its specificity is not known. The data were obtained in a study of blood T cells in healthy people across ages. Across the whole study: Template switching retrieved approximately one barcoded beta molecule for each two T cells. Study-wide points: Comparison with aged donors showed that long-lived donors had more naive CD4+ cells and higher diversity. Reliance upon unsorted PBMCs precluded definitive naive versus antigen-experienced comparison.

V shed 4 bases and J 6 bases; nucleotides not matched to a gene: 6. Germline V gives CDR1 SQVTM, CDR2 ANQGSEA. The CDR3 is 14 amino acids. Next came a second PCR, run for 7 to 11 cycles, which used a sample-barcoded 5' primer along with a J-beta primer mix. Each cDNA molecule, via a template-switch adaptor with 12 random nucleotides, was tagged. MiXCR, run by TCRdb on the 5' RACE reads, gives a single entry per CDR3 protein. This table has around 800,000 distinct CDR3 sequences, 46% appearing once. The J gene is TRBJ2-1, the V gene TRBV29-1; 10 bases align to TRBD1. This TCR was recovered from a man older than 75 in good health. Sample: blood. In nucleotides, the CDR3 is TGCAGCGTTGTTCTCTGGGACAGGGGCAATGAGCAGTTCTTC. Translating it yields CSVVLWDRGNEQFF.